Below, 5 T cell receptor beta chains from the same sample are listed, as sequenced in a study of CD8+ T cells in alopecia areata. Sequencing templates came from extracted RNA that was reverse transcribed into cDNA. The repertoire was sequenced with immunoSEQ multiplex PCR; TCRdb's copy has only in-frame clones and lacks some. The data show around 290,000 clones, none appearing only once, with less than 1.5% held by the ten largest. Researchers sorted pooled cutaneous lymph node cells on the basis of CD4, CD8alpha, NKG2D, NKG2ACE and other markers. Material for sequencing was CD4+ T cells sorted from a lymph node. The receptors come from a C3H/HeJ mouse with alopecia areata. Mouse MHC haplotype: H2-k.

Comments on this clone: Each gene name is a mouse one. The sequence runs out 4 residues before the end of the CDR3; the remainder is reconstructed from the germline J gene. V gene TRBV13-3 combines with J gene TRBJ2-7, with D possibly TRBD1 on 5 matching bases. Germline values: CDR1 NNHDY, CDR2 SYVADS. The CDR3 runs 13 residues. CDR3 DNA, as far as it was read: TGTGCCAGCAGTGAGGTCAGGGAGTAT. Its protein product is CASSEVREY. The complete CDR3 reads CASSEVREYEQYF.

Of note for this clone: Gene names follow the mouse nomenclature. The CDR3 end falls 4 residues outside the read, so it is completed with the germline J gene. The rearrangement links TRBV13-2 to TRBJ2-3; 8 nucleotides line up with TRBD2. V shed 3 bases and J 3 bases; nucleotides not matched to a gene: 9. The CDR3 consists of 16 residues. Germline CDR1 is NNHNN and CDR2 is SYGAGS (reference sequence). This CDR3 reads CASGGPTGEGAETLYF. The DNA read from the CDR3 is TGTGCCAGCGGTGGTCCGACTGGGGAGGGGGCAGAA.

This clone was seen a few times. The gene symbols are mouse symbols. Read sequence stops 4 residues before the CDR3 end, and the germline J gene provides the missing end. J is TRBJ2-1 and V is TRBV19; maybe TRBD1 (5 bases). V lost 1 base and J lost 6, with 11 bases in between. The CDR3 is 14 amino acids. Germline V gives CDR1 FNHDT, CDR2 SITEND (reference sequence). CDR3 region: CASSISPGSAEQFF. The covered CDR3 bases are TGTGCCAGCAGTATATCCCCAGGGAGTGCT.

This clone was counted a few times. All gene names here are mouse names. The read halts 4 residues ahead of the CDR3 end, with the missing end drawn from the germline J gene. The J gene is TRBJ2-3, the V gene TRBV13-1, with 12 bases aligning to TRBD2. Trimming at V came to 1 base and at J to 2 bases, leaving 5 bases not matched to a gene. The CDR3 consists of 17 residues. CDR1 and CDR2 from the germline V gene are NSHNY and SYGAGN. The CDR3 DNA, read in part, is TGTGCCAGCAGTGATTCCGACTGGGGGGGCGCTGCAGAA. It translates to CASSDSDWGGAAE. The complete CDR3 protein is CASSDSDWGGAAETLYF.

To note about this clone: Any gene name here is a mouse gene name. The CDR3 DNA, read in part, is TGTGCCAGCGGTGATGCTTCAGGGATGGAC. Translating it yields CASGDASGMD. The whole CDR3 sequence reads CASGDASGMDTQYF. The chain uses TRBV13-2 and TRBJ2-5; TRBD1 might be the D (5 bases). The read terminates 4 residues before the CDR3 end, so the remaining end is supplied by the germline J gene. Germline assignment: CDR1 NNHNN and CDR2 SYGAGS (reference sequence). CDR3 size: 14 residues.